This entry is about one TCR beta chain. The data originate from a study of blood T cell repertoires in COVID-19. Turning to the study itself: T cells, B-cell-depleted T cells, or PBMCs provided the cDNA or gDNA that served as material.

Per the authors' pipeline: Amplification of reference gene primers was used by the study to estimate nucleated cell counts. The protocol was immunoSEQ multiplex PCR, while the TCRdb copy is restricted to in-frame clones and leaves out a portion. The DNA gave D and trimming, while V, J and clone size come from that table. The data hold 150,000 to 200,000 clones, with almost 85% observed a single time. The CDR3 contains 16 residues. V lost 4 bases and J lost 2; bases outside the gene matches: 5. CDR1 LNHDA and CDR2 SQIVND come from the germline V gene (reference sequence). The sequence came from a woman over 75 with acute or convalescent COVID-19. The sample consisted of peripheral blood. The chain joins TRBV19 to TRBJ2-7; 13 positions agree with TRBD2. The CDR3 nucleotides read TGTGCCAGTAGTAGGACTAGCGGGAGTGCTACCTACGAGCAGTACTTC. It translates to CASSRTSGSATYEQYF. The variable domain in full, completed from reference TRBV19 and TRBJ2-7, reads DGGITQSPKYLFRKEGQNVTLSCEQNLNHDAMYWYRQDPGQGLRLIYYSQIVNDFQKGDIAEGYSVSREKKESFPLTVTSAQKNPTAFYLCASSRTSGSATYEQYFGPGTRLTVT.